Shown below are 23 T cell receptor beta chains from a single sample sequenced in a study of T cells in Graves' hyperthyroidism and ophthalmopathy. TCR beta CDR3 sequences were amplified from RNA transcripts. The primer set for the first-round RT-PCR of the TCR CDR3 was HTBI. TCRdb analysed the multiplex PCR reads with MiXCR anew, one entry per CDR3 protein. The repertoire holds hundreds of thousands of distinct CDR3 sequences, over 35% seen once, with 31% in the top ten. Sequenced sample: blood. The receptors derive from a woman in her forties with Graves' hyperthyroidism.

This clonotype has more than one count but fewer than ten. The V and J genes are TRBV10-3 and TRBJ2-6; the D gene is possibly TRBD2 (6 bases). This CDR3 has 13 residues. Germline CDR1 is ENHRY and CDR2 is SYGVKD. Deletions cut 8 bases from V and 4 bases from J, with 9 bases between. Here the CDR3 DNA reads TGTGCCATCCGACTAGGGGGGGCCAACGTCCTGACTTTC. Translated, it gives CAIRLGGANVLTF.

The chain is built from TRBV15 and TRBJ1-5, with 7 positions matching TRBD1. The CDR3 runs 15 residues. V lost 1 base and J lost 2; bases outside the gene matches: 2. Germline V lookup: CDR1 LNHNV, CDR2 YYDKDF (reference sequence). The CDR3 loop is CATSRVTGGNQPQHF. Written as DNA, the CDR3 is TGTGCCACCAGCAGAGTCACAGGGGGCAATCAGCCCCAGCATTTT.

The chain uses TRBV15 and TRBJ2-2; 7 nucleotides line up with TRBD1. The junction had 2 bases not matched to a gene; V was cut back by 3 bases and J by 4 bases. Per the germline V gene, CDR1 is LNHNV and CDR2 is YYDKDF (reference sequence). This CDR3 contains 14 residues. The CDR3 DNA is TGTGCCACCAGCAGCTCAGGGGGCACCGGGGAGCTGTTTTTT. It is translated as CATSSSGGTGELFF.

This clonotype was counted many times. The CDR3 DNA reads as TGTGCCACCCAGACAGGGGGCGCCGGGCAGCCCCAGCATTTT. The encoded protein is CATQTGGAGQPQHF. J is TRBJ1-5 and V is TRBV10-3, with TRBD1 matching over 10 bases. CDR1 is ENHRY, CDR2 SYGVKD, per germline. The CDR3 has 14 amino acids. J lost 7 bases, V lost 10 bases, and 10 bases had no gene match.

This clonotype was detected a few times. The CDR3 here is CSASPASSYNEQFF. The CDR3 bases are TGCAGTGCTAGTCCTGCGAGCTCCTACAATGAGCAGTTCTTC. This chain joins TRBV20-1 and TRBJ2-1, with no clear D. V lost 3 bases and J 0 bases, leaving 9 bases between the germline ends. This CDR3 is built from 14 residues. In germline, CDR1 is DFQATT, CDR2 SNEGSKA (reference sequence).

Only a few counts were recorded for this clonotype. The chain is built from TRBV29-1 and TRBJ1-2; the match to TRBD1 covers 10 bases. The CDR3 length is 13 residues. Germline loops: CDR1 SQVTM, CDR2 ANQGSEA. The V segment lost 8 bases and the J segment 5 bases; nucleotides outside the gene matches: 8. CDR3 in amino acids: CSFSGTGDYGYTF. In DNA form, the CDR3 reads TGCAGCTTTTCCGGGACAGGGGATTATGGCTACACCTTC.

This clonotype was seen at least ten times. The CDR3, as DNA: TGCAGTGTTCCGACAGGGGCGAGAGGGGCCAACGTCCTGACTTTC. Translation gives CSVPTGARGANVLTF. The chain has TRBV20-1 and TRBJ2-6; TRBD1 matches 8 bases. Trimming took 7 bases from V and 4 from J; bases not matched to a gene: 9. The CDR3 extends over 15 amino acids. Per the germline V gene, CDR1 is DFQATT and CDR2 is SNEGSKA (reference sequence).

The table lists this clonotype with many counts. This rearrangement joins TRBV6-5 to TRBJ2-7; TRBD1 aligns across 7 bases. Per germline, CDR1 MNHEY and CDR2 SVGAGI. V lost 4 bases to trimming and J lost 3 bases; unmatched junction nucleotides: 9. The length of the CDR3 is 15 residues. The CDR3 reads CASSSTGFKLYEQYF. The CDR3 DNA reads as TGTGCCAGCAGTTCGACAGGGTTCAAGCTCTACGAGCAGTACTTC.

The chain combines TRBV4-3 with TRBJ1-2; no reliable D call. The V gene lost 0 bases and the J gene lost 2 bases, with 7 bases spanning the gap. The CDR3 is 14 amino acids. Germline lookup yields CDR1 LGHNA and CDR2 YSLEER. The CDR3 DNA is TGCGCCAGCAGCCAAGATAGGCACAACTATGGCTACACCTTC. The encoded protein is CASSQDRHNYGYTF.

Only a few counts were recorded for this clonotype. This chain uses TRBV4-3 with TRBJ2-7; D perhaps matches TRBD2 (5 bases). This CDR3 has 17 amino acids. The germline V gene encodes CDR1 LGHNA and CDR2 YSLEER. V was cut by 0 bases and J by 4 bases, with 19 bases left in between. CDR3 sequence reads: CASSQDSWAASPYEQYF. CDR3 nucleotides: TGCGCCAGCAGCCAAGATTCATGGGCGGCTAGCCCATACGAGCAGTACTTC.

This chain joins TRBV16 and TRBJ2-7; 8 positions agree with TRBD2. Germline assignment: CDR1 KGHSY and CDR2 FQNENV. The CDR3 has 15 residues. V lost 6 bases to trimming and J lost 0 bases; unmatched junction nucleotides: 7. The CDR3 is CASSPIGRVSYEQYF. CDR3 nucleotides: TGTGCCAGCAGTCCGATCGGGAGGGTCTCCTACGAGCAGTACTTC.

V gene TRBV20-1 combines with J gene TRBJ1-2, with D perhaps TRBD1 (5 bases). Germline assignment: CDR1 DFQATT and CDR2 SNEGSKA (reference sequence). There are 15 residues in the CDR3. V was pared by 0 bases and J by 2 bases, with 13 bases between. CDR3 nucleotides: TGCAGTGCTAGAGAGTCGGGGGTTGGCAACTATGGCTACACCTTC. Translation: CSARESGVGNYGYTF.

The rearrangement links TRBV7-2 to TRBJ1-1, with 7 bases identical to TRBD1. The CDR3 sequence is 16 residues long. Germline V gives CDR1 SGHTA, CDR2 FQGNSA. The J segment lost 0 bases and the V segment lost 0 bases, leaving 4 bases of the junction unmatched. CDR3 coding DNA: TGTGCCAGCAGCTTAGCCCGGGACAGATTGAACACTGAAGCTTTCTTT. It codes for CASSLARDRLNTEAFF.

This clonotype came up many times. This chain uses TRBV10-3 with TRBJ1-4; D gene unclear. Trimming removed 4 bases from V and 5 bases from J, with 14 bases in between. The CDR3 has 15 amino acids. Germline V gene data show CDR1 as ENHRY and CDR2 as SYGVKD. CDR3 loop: CAISALPGRNEKLFF. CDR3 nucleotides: TGTGCCATCAGTGCCTTACCCGGTCGGAATGAAAAACTGTTTTTT.

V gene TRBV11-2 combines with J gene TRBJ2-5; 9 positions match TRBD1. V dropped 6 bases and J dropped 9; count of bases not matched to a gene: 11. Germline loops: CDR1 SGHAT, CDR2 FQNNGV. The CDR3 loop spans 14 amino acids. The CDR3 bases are TGTGCCAGCAGGACCGGGACAGGGCCTCAGCCCCAGTACTTC. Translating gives CASRTGTGPQPQYF.

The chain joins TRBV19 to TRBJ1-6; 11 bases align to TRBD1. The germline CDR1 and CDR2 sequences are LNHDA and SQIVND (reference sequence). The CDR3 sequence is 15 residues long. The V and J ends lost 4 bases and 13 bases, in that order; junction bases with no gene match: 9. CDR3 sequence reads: CASSTGQGAMGPLHF. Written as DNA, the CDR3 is TGTGCCAGTAGTACTGGACAGGGGGCCATGGGGCCCCTCCACTTT.

CDR3 DNA: TGCAGCGTGGGGGGGGTCTCAGAGAGGGGAGAGACCCAGTACTTC. Its translation is CSVGGVSERGETQYF. The rearrangement uses TRBV29-1 and TRBJ2-5, with TRBD2 identical over 7 bases. Germline V gene lookup returns CDR1 SQVTM and CDR2 ANQGSEA. The CDR3 has 15 amino acids. The J segment lost 4 bases and the V segment lost 6 bases, leaving 14 bases of the junction unmatched.

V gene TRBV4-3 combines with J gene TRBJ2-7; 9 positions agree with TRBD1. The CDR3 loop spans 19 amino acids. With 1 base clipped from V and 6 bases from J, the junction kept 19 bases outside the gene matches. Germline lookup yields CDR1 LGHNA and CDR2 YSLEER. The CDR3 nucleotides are TGCGCCAGCAGCCAAGTTAAGGTAGAACCAGGGACAGGGATGGGCGAGCAGTACTTC. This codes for CASSQVKVEPGTGMGEQYF.

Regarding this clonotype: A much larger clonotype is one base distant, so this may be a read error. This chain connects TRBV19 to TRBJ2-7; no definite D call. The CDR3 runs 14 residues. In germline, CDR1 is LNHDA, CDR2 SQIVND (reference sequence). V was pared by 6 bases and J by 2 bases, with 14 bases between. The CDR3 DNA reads TGTGCCAGTAGGGGCGCCGAGAGAGCCTACGAGCAGTACTTC. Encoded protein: CASRGAERAYEQYF. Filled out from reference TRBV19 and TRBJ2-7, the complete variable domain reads DGGITQSPKYLFRKEGQNVTLSCEQNLNHDAMYWYRQDPGQGLRLIYYSQIVNDFQKGDIAEGYSVSREKKESFPLTVTSAQKNPTAFYLCASRGAERAYEQYFGPGTRLTVT.

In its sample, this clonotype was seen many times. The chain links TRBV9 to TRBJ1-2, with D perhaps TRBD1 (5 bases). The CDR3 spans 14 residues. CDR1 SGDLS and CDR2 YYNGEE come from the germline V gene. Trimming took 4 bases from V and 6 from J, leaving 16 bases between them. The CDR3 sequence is CASSPYAGSHGYTF. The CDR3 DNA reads TGTGCCAGCAGCCCCTACGCAGGGAGTCATGGCTACACCTTC.

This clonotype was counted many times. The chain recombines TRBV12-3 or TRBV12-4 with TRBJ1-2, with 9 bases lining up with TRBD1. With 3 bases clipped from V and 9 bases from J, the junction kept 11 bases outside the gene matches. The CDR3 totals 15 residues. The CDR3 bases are TGTGCCAGCAGTTTTGGACCGGGACAGGGATCGAGCTACACCTTC. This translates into CASSFGPGQGSSYTF.

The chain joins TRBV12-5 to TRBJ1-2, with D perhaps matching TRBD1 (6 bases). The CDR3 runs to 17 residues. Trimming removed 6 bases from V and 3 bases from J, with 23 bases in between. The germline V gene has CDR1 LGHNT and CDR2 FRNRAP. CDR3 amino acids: CASGWVTGIGRDYGYTF. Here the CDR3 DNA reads TGTGCTAGTGGGTGGGTCACAGGGATAGGTCGAGACTATGGCTACACCTTC.

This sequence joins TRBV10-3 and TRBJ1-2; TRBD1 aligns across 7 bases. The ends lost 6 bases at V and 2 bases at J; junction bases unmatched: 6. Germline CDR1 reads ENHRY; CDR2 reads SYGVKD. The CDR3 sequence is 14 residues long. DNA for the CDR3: TGTGCCATCAGCCCGACAGGGCCCAACTATGGCTACACCTTC. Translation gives CAISPTGPNYGYTF.